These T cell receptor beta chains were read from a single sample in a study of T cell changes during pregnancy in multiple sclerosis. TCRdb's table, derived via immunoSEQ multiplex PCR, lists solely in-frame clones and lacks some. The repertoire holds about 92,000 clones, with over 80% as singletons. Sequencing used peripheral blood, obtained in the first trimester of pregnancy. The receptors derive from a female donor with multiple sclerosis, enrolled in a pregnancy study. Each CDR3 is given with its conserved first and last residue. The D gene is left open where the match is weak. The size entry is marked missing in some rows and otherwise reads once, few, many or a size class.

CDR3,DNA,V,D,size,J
CASSPDVVSGRTGELFF,TGTGCCAGCAGTCCCGACGTTGTGAGCGGGAGAACCGGGGAGCTGTTTTTT,TRBV7-3,TRBD2,-,TRBJ2-2
CASSQPFPDRTNSYEQYF,TGCGCCAGCAGTCAACCCTTCCCCGACAGGACAAATTCCTACGAGCAGTACTTC,TRBV23-1,-,-,TRBJ2-7
CASSFVRGGYTF,TGCGCCAGCAGCTTCGTAAGGGGTGGCTACACCTTC,TRBV5-1,-,-,TRBJ1-2
CASSEGDRNQPQHF,TGTGCCAGCAGCGAGGGGGATCGAAATCAGCCCCAGCATTTT,TRBV9,-,-,TRBJ1-5
CASSLGGIGETQYF,TGTGCCAGCAGCCTCGGCGGTATTGGAGAGACCCAGTACTTC,TRBV5-6,-,once,TRBJ2-5
CASSLPLDRKDEQYF,TGCGCCAGCAGCTTGCCCTTGGACAGGAAAGACGAGCAGTACTTC,TRBV5-1,TRBD1,-,TRBJ2-7
CASSQDTGTGVEQYF,TGCGCCAGCAGCCAAGATACCGGGACAGGGGTCGAGCAGTACTTC,TRBV4-1,TRBD1,-,TRBJ2-7
CASSRSSGKETQYF,TGTGCCAGCAGCAGATCTAGCGGGAAAGAGACCCAGTACTTC,TRBV7-9,TRBD2,-,TRBJ2-5
CAYPGQGNTGELFF,TGTGCCTACCCGGGACAGGGGAACACCGGGGAGCTGTTTTTT,TRBV30,TRBD1,-,TRBJ2-2
CASSLGPQYEQYF,TGCGCCAGCAGCTTGGGCCCCCAGTACGAGCAGTACTTC,TRBV5-1,-,once,TRBJ2-7
CASSWGVGDTEAFF,TGTGCCAGCAGTTGGGGAGTTGGGGACACTGAAGCTTTCTTT,TRBV6-5,-,-,TRBJ1-1
CASSPPGTGFVYEQYF,TGTGCCAGCAGCCCCCCCGGGACAGGGTTCGTCTACGAGCAGTACTTC,TRBV28,TRBD1,-,TRBJ2-7
CASSPVAGTGGEQYF,TGTGCCAGCTCACCCGTCGCCGGGACAGGGGGGGAGCAGTACTTC,TRBV18,TRBD1,-,TRBJ2-7
CSVGRGVRETQYF,TGCAGCGTCGGGAGAGGGGTTAGGGAGACCCAGTACTTC,TRBV29-1,-,-,TRBJ2-5
CASSTHRGHYRETQYF,TGTGCCAGCAGCACTCACAGGGGGCATTATAGAGAGACCCAGTACTTC,TRBV28,TRBD1,-,TRBJ2-5
CASSLDVQTDTQYF,TGTGCCAGCAGCTTAGATGTACAAACAGATACGCAGTATTTT,TRBV7-6,-,-,TRBJ2-3
CASRGLGEANYGYTF,TGTGCCAGCAGGGGCCTGGGCGAAGCTAACTATGGCTACACCTTC,TRBV6-1,-,-,TRBJ1-2
CASSKTGNYEQYF,TGTGCCAGCAGTAAGACAGGGAACTACGAGCAGTACTTC,TRBV27,TRBD1,-,TRBJ2-7
CASNGGNQPQHF,TGTGCCAGCAACGGGGGCAATCAGCCCCAGCATTTT,TRBV2,-,-,TRBJ1-5
CASSYGDYEQYF,TGTGCCAGCAGTTACGGGGACTACGAGCAGTACTTC,TRBV28,-,-,TRBJ2-7
CASSPVTSGSYNEQFF,TGTGCCAGCTCACCGGTAACTAGCGGCTCCTACAATGAGCAGTTCTTC,TRBV18,TRBD2,-,TRBJ2-1
CASSARPTSGTDTQYF,TGTGCCAGCAGCGCACGTCCGACTAGCGGTACAGATACGCAGTATTTT,TRBV7-6,TRBD2,-,TRBJ2-3
CASSLGGTSVETQYF,TGTGCCAGCAGTCTGGGTGGGACTAGCGTTGAGACCCAGTACTTC,TRBV2,TRBD2,-,TRBJ2-5
CASSLGGQRLLSNEQFF,TGTGCCAGCAGCTTAGGTGGACAGAGACTTTTAAGCAATGAGCAGTTCTTC,TRBV5-6,-,-,TRBJ2-1
CASSSGTGGSGANVLTF,TGTGCCAGTAGTAGCGGGACAGGGGGATCTGGGGCCAACGTCCTGACTTTC,TRBV19,TRBD1,few,TRBJ2-6
CARTPGQDNYGYTF,TGTGCCAGAACACCGGGACAGGATAACTATGGCTACACCTTC,TRBV21-1,-,-,TRBJ1-2
CSADRAETQYF,TGCAGCGCCGACAGGGCCGAGACCCAGTACTTC,TRBV29-1,TRBD1,-,TRBJ2-5
CASSPTDRSFHQPQHF,TGTGCCAGCAGTCCAACGGACAGGTCCTTTCATCAGCCCCAGCATTTT,TRBV6-6,TRBD1,-,TRBJ1-5
CASSLSGVGTYEQYF,TGTGCCAGCAGCCTCAGCGGGGTGGGAACCTACGAGCAGTACTTC,TRBV9,TRBD2,-,TRBJ2-7
CSVEGQSSSYEQYF,TGCAGCGTTGAGGGACAGTCAAGCTCCTACGAGCAGTACTTC,TRBV29-1,TRBD1,once,TRBJ2-7
CASLAGASYEQYF,TGTGCCAGTTTAGCGGGAGCGAGTTACGAGCAGTACTTC,TRBV28,TRBD2,-,TRBJ2-7
CASSISRSPAYEQYF,TGTGCCAGCAGTATCAGCAGGTCGCCCGCCTACGAGCAGTACTTC,TRBV27,-,-,TRBJ2-7
CSVRDSSYEQYF,TGCAGCGTGAGGGACAGCTCCTACGAGCAGTACTTC,TRBV29-1,TRBD1,-,TRBJ2-7
CASSLAGQGTSTDTQYF,TGTGCCAGCAGCTTAGCTGGGCAGGGAACTAGCACAGATACGCAGTATTTT,TRBV7-6,-,-,TRBJ2-3
CASSTTILAATGELFF,TGTGCCAGCAGCACCACCATACTAGCGGCCACCGGGGAGCTGTTTTTT,TRBV28,TRBD2,once,TRBJ2-2
CASSYLLGQGLPLHF,TGTGCCAGCAGTTACTTACTGGGACAGGGTCTACCCCTCCACTTT,TRBV6-5,TRBD1,-,TRBJ1-6
CASSLVRAGHSYEQYF,TGTGCCAGCAGCTTAGTAAGGGCAGGACACTCCTACGAGCAGTACTTC,TRBV7-6,-,-,TRBJ2-7
CASEGRTAPYGYTF,TGTGCCAGCGAGGGTAGGACGGCCCCCTATGGCTACACCTTC,TRBV28,-,-,TRBJ1-2
CASSIIGGIVHNEQFF,TGTGCCAGTAGTATAATAGGCGGGATCGTCCACAATGAGCAGTTCTTC,TRBV19,-,-,TRBJ2-1
CASSPSGGQTYGYTF,TGTGCCAGCAGCCCGAGCGGGGGCCAAACCTATGGCTACACCTTC,TRBV7-8,-,-,TRBJ1-2
CASSPLGLAGAYNEQFF,TGTGCCAGCTCCCCACTCGGGCTAGCGGGGGCTTACAATGAGCAGTTCTTC,TRBV19,TRBD2,-,TRBJ2-1
CASSPRDRGSNQPQHF,TGTGCCAGCTCACCTAGGGACAGGGGAAGCAATCAGCCCCAGCATTTT,TRBV18,TRBD1,-,TRBJ1-5
CASTGQGNEKLFF,TGTGCCAGTACGGGACAGGGTAATGAAAAACTGTTTTTT,TRBV19,TRBD1,-,TRBJ1-4
CASSQEYSGRNTDTQYF,TGCGCCAGCAGCCAAGAGTACAGCGGGAGGAACACAGATACGCAGTATTTT,TRBV4-3,TRBD2,-,TRBJ2-3
CASSLVPRGINEKLFF,TGTGCCAGCAGCTTGGTGCCGAGGGGGATTAATGAAAAACTGTTTTTT,TRBV5-5,-,-,TRBJ1-4
CASSQGGYEQYF,TGTGCCAGCAGCCAGGGGGGCTACGAGCAGTACTTC,TRBV6-5,-,-,TRBJ2-7
CASSIAGTGGQAFF,TGTGCCAGTAGTATCGCCGGGACAGGGGGACAAGCTTTCTTT,TRBV19,TRBD1,-,TRBJ1-1
CASSMRAAPRVGYTF,TGTGCCAGTAGTATGCGGGCGGCGCCGAGAGTAGGCTACACCTTC,TRBV19,-,-,TRBJ1-2
CASSAGRTRTNEKLFF,TGTGCCAGTAGCGCAGGGCGGACCCGAACTAATGAAAAACTGTTTTTT,TRBV19,-,-,TRBJ1-4
CASSLPTGSTYGYTF,TGTGCCAGCAGCTTACCAACAGGGTCGACCTATGGCTACACCTTC,TRBV11-2,-,-,TRBJ1-2
CATSESGTHNEQFF,TGTGCCACCAGCGAGAGCGGGACTCACAATGAGCAGTTCTTC,TRBV15,TRBD2,-,TRBJ2-1
CATRHLARGLGEQFF,TGTGCCACTCGCCACCTCGCCAGGGGGCTCGGGGAGCAGTTCTTC,TRBV19,TRBD1,once,TRBJ2-1